In this sample, the clone carrying this T cell receptor (beta chain) turned up once. Its antigen is as yet unknown. Vbeta (60) and Jbeta (13) primers were used in the PCR. The data were produced by immunoSEQ multiplex PCR, yet TCRdb's version contains in-frame clones alone and is incomplete. The data contain around 150,000 clones, over 75% of them singletons. The sample is drawn from a study of cytomegalovirus exposure and HLA in healthy donors. General study findings and limits: Per a prior analysis, the majority of TCR beta V segments were productive roughly 87% or roughly 30% of the time. According to a later analysis, most TCR beta chains associated with CMV appeared HLA-restricted. The authors later found TCR association rates varying by HLA locus, with DRB1 most and HLA-C fewest. The study designated about 180 TCR beta chains cytomegalovirus-associated.

The junction had 10 bases not matched to a gene; V was cut back by 7 bases and J by 7 bases. In germline, CDR1 is MGHDK, CDR2 SYGVNS. The CDR3 covers 15 residues. This clonotype originated in a young woman in good health and CMV-seronegative. Sequencing was performed on PBMCs. V gene TRBV25-1 combines with J gene TRBJ2-1, with 10 bases lining up with TRBD2. CDR3 protein: CASTEEAGGPNEQFF. In nucleotides, the CDR3 is TGTGCCAGCACCGAGGAAGCGGGGGGGCCGAATGAGCAGTTCTTC.